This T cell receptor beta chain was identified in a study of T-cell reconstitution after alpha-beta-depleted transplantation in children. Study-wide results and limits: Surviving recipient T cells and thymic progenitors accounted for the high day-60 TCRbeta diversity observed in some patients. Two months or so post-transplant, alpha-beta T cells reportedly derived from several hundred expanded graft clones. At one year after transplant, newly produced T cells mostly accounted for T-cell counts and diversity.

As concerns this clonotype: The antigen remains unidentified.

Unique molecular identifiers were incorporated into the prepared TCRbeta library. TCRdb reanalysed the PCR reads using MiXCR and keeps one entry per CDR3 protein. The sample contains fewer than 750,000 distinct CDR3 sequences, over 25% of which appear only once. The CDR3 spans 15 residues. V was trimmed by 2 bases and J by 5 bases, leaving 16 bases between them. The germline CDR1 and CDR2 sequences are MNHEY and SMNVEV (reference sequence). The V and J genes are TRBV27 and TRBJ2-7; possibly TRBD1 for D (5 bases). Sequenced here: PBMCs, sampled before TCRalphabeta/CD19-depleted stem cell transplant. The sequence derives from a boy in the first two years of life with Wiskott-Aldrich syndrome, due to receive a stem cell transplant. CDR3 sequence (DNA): TGTGCCAGCAGTTTAGCGGCCAGGGCGGCCCACGAGCAGTACTTC. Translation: CASSLAARAAHEQYF.